This T cell receptor beta chain is drawn from a study of shared clonotypes between healthy human individuals (dated by TCRdb to about 2020). Describing the broader study: The cohort included a few men and a couple of women between 18 and 49 years of age. For each donor, CD4 naive and CD4 memory were each given three plates, CD8 naive was given two plates, and CD8 memory was given one plate. To increase sequencing depth and limit assay-specific biases, different laboratories used diverse techniques to prepare libraries and sequence TCR repertoires. Per donor, leukapheresis produced somewhere between about 0.9 and 9.5 billion PBMCs. The study deeply sequenced blood TCR repertoires of about five healthy adults to estimate repertoire size and the extent of clonotype sharing between individuals. Summary of the overall study and its limitations: The genetic and exposure-history diversity represented was limited by the small number of donors. Estimated clonotype richness was generally larger for naive than for memory subsets. When a few donors were compared, the shared fraction of clonotypes was approximately 5% for naive CD4, around 4% for naive CD8, 2.3% for memory CD4, and around 0.37% for memory CD8. Even with the large sequencing depth, rarefaction of the sorted-subset datasets indicated that sequencing was incomplete. Sampling was limited to blood, and TCR repertoires in tissue likely differ from TCR repertoires in blood. Higher generation probabilities were observed for clonotypes shared by all four sorted-subset donors than for non-shared clonotypes. Based on pairwise subsampling, the degree of clonotype sharing among donors was expected to be affected by sequencing depth.

Using the deep immunoSEQ assay, multiplex PCR amplified TCR CDR3 regions from genomic DNA. Extracted genomic DNA from each cell subset was spread evenly across all wells of several immunoSEQ 96-well plates, with each plate serving as a replicate. For sorted subsets, about 220 ng of genomic DNA, equivalent to 25,000 to 35,000 T cell genomes, went into each replicate PCR. The purified libraries were quantified using a Qubit 3.0 fluorometer, sized with a Bioanalyzer 2100, and then quantified again using the KAPA Library Quantification kit. Every immunoSEQ 96-well plate was sequenced on a dedicated single-read 150-cycle Illumina NextSeq 550 flow cell. The study's own analysis went as follows. Because the immunoSEQ output held only junctional sequences and lacked quality scores, the filtering could not match the filtering applied to full-length reads. To assign V/J genes and CDR3, sequences were annotated against IMGT germline references using PyIR, a Python wrapper for IgBLAST v1.9. Reads were removed for weak V/J assignments (E-value above 1e-6), missing CDR3, stop codons, out-of-frame junctions, or ambiguous translated residues. V3J clonotypes were defined as sequences sharing an identical inferred V gene, J gene, and CDR3 amino acid sequence. Percentage overlap between repertoires was computed as shared unique clonotypes divided by the size of the smaller repertoire. RTK rarefaction, the Chao1 estimator, and Recon v2.1 estimates of unobserved clonotypes were used to assess repertoire richness. OLGA was used to compute generation probabilities for all TCRbeta clonotypes that the gDNA method yielded from a handful of donors. This is the immuneACCESS table as TCRdb keeps it, with only in-frame sequences that have V and J called. A part of the clones is gone; compared with another copy, unresolved V genes explain less than half, and the rest is unexplained. D and trimming were read from the DNA, whereas the V and J calls and clone size are those reported in that table. The sample data list around 2.3 million clones, and approximately 94% of these were observed just once. The top ten clonotypes cover around 0.13% of the sample.

The CDR3 spans 12 residues, from the cysteine through the phenylalanine. Only the CDR3 DNA is retained, 36 bases long and in frame from the first base. At the junction V is shortened by 1 base and J by 4 bases, with 4 bases in between. CDR1 and CDR2 (SNHLY, FYNNEI) derive from the germline V gene. Donors were healthy HIV-negative adults with no recently reported acute infections or vaccinations. Every donor was a Caucasian adult living in Nashville, Tennessee, USA. CD4+ T cells were enriched by magnetic negative selection, after which naive cells were positively selected on CD45RA and the negative fraction was taken as the memory subset. After blood collection by leukapheresis, PBMCs were isolated using Ficoll-Histopaque density gradient centrifugation and then cryopreserved in the vapor phase of liquid nitrogen. Purity and quantity of every magnetically sorted T cell population were checked by analytical flow cytometry. Genomic DNA was isolated from every sorted fraction and measured by UV absorbance on a Nanodrop 2000c.

Concerning this clone: Its antigen is unknown. There are no base qualities to consult, and no much larger clone falls within one base. Other DNA sequences in this specimen translate into the identical CDR3.

Sequencing was carried out using naive CD4+ T cells sorted from blood. What this sample's cell subset or site label stands for: CD45RA+ positively selected. The sequence derives from a man younger than 35 in good health. The V and J genes are TRBV2 and TRBJ1-2; the D gene lacks a confident call. The DNA sequence is TGTGCCAGCAGTGAAGACGGCTATGGCTACACCTTC. Translated, this is CASSEDGYGYTF.